This T cell receptor beta chain was sequenced for a study of cytomegalovirus exposure and HLA in healthy donors. Amplification used 60 Vbeta primers and 13 Jbeta primers. TCRdb keeps only in-frame clones here, not all; method: immunoSEQ multiplex PCR. Of 100,000 to 150,000 clones listed, 70% to 80% are singletons. Per germline, CDR1 SGHTS and CDR2 YDEGEE. V was shortened by 1 base and J by 2 bases, with 10 bases between the two germline ends. CDR3 length equals 15 residues. The sequenced sample was PBMCs. The sequence was obtained from a man in his fifties or sixties in good health and CMV-seronegative. The chain joins TRBV5-8 to TRBJ1-3, with a possible D match to TRBD1 (5 bases). The CDR3 region has the DNA TGTGCCAGCAGCTTGAGGGGAACCACTGGAAACACCATATATTTT. Its protein product is CASSLRGTTGNTIYF.